One and the same sample provided the 11 T cell receptor beta chains below, sequenced in a study of blood T cell repertoires in COVID-19. Using immunoSEQ multiplex PCR, the repertoire was profiled, and TCRdb retains in-frame clones only, with some absent. Of some 500,000 clones listed, 85% to 90% are singletons. The material sequenced was peripheral blood. These receptor sequences come from a woman aged 45-59 years with COVID-19, enrolled during active disease.

The sample holds one count of this clone. This chain joins TRBV27 and TRBJ2-2; 8 positions agree with TRBD2. CDR3 length: 14 residues. Looked up from germline, CDR1 is MNHEY and CDR2 is SMNVEV (reference sequence). Unmatched junction bases numbered 4, after V lost 5 bases and J lost 5 bases. This CDR3 is CASSLRGETGELFF. In DNA form, the CDR3 reads TGTGCCAGCAGTCTGCGGGGGGAAACCGGGGAGCTGTTTTTT.

The chain uses TRBV5-1 and TRBJ2-5; TRBD1 matches 9 bases. The CDR3 contains 14 residues. J lost 0 bases, V lost 4 bases, and 1 base had no gene match. Germline V gives CDR1 SGHRS, CDR2 YFSETQ. CDR3 protein: CASSGDRDQETQYF. The CDR3 nucleotides are TGCGCCAGCAGCGGGGACAGGGACCAAGAGACCCAGTACTTC.

The chain has TRBV2 and TRBJ2-1; 15 bases fit TRBD2. The CDR3 spans 19 residues. The ends lost 3 bases at V and 1 base at J; junction bases unmatched: 7. Germline CDR1 reads SNHLY; CDR2 reads FYNNEI. The CDR3: CASSEGTSGGTKSYNEQFF. CDR3 DNA: TGTGCCAGCAGTGAGGGGACTAGCGGGGGGACCAAGTCCTACAATGAGCAGTTCTTC.

This clone was recorded only once. In DNA, the CDR3 is TGTGCCAGCAGCTTAAGGGCAGGAATGATCCCGGCTACTGGGGCCAACGTCCTGACTTTC. Protein: CASSLRAGMIPATGANVLTF. The V call is TRBV7-3, the J call TRBJ2-6; D is unclear. The V gene's germline CDR1 is SGHTA and CDR2 FQGTGA. This CDR3 comprises 20 residues. V was clipped by 1 base and J by 2 bases, with 21 bases between them. Based on the CDR3 plus reference TRBV7-3 and TRBJ2-6, the full variable domain is GAGVSQTPSNKVTEKGKYVELRCDPISGHTALYWYRQSLGQGPEFLIYFQGTGAADDSGLPNDRFFAVRPEGSVSTLKIQRTERGDSAVYLCASSLRAGMIPATGANVLTFGAGSRLTVL.

V is TRBV27 and J is TRBJ1-1; TRBD1 matches at 10 bases. The germline CDR1 and CDR2 sequences are MNHEY and SMNVEV (reference sequence). The trim removed 6 bases at V and 5 bases at J, leaving 12 bases unmatched. The CDR3 is 16 residues long. Here the CDR3 DNA reads TGTGCCAGCAGACTTCTCCGGGACAGGGGTGCAACTGAAGCTTTCTTT. Encoded protein: CASRLLRDRGATEAFF.

This clone appeared once. This chain links TRBV5-1 with TRBJ2-1, with 12 bases aligning to TRBD2. V dropped 3 bases and J dropped 3; count of bases not matched to a gene: 4. The germline V gene encodes CDR1 SGHRS and CDR2 YFSETQ. The CDR3 is 16 residues long. This CDR3 reads CASSYMGLAGYNEQFF. CDR3 DNA sequence: TGCGCCAGCAGCTACATGGGACTAGCGGGCTACAATGAGCAGTTCTTC.

About this clone: At the DNA level, this CDR3 is encoded by other sequences in the same sample as well. V gene TRBV9 combines with J gene TRBJ2-2, with TRBD1 identical over 8 bases. V lost 1 base, J lost 1 base, and 0 bases stayed unmatched. CDR1 is SGDLS and CDR2 is YYNGEE in the germline V gene. The CDR3 loop spans 15 amino acids. CDR3 amino acids: CASSVTGGNTGELFF. CDR3 bases: TGTGCCAGCAGCGTAACAGGGGGGAACACCGGGGAGCTGTTTTTT.

This clone appeared once. The chain combines TRBV5-5 with TRBJ1-2; D possibly corresponds to TRBD1 (6 bases). Germline-derived CDR1 and CDR2 are SGHKS and YYEKEE (reference sequence). The CDR3 contains 14 residues. Trimming pared 4 bases from V and 1 base from J, leaving 11 bases between. CDR3 in amino acids: CASSLGHLNYGYTF. DNA for the CDR3: TGTGCCAGCAGCCTGGGACACCTTAACTATGGCTACACCTTC.

This chain uses TRBV19 with TRBJ1-1, with TRBD1 as a possible D gene (5 bases). The V end lost 6 bases, the J end lost 1 base, and 18 bases lay between the germline ends. CDR3 length: 16 amino acids. Germline CDR1 LNHDA, CDR2 SQIVND (reference sequence). The DNA for the CDR3 is TGTGCCAGTAGACTCGGGGGGGGAAGAGGGAACACTGAAGCTTTCTTT. Protein product: CASRLGGGRGNTEAFF.

This chain connects TRBV4-1 to TRBJ2-2; TRBD1 aligns across 8 bases. After removal of 3 bases from V and 4 bases from J, the junction contained 10 bases not matched to a gene. Germline lookup yields CDR1 MGHRA and CDR2 YSYEKL. This CDR3 contains 17 residues. CDR3 in amino acids: CASSQNAGGSGTGELFF. The CDR3 coding sequence is TGCGCCAGCAGCCAGAACGCAGGGGGCTCTGGCACCGGGGAGCTGTTTTTT.

V gene TRBV7-9 combines with J gene TRBJ1-5; D call uncertain. Trimming shortened V by 5 bases and J by 1 base, and 15 bases separated the two germline ends. There are 16 residues in the CDR3. Germline values: CDR1 SEHNR, CDR2 FQNEAQ (reference sequence). The chain's CDR3 is CASSLDRGASNQPQHF. The CDR3 bases are TGTGCCAGCAGCCTAGACCGGGGTGCGAGCAATCAGCCCCAGCATTTT.